This TCR beta chain was sequenced during a study of T cell repertoires in cytomegalovirus infection (dated by TCRdb to the late 2010s). Context from the whole study: The peptide stimulations were aimed at well-studied HLA-B-restricted epitopes as well as recently identified HLA-C-restricted CMV epitopes, whose presentation resists viral immunomodulation. Donor HLA type was relevant to the analysis, because carriage of CMV infection together with the matching HLA type was indicated by public TCR beta signatures. The paper's findings and limits, for the study overall: In the ex vivo response, HLA-C-restricted CMV-specific TCR beta clonotypes were dominant, and in two of eight donors the single most frequent clonotype came from this HLA-C-restricted group. Carriers of CMV infection plus the relevant HLA type were discriminated by the cumulative frequency of public TCR beta family members in the study cohort and in an independent roughly 370-donor cohort.

The sample's treatment or condition, from its label and the paper: in vitro stimulation with specific CMV peptide epitopes to enrich CMV-specific T cells. The sequencer listed for this sample is Illumina HiSeq 1500. The public reads were reanalyzed by TCRdb: fastp trimming at Q25, MiXCR alignment, in-frame beta chains only. Rows with a matching CDR3 protein are joined into one entry that keeps the most common DNA and genes. For this sample the table gives 450,000 to 650,000 distinct CDR3 sequences, of which 40% were detected only once. 48% of the sample lies in the top ten. V was cut back by 4 bases and J by 3 bases, leaving a gap of 13 bases between them. According to the germline V gene (reference sequence), CDR1 reads LNHNV and CDR2 reads YYDKDF. Including cysteine and phenylalanine, the CDR3 has 15 amino acids. CDR3 DNA is the only sequence kept; it has 45 bases, read in frame from the first base.

Turning to this clonotype: What this receptor recognizes is not known. No base-level quality is on record; no much larger clone is a single base apart.

The sequence came from a human donor in good health (CMV status not recorded). Some clones in this sample may be carry-over from other donors' samples. The V gene is TRBV15 and the J gene is TRBJ2-1, with TRBD2 perhaps the D gene, on 6 matching bases. This material consisted of cultured PBMCs, taken from culture after CMV antigen stimulation. The CDR3 protein sequence reads: CATSTRRDVYNEQFF. The DNA sequence is TGTGCCACCAGCACCCGGAGGGACGTCTACAATGAGCAGTTCTTC.